Listed here are 26 T cell receptor beta chains from one sample, sequenced in a study of Graves' ophthalmopathy and Graves' hyperthyroidism. Amplifying from RNA transcripts, the study obtained TCR beta CDR3 regions. HTBI-primed RT-PCR formed the first round, and a multiplex PCR formed the second. In TCRdb, the multiplex PCR reads were re-called with MiXCR into one record per CDR3 protein. The sample lists some 350,000 distinct CDR3 sequences, about 18% occurring once. Sequenced sample: peripheral blood. The receptors stem from an adult woman with stable Graves' hyperthyroidism.

This clonotype was observed many times. The genes are TRBV19 and TRBJ1-1; no firm D call. Germline assignment: CDR1 LNHDA and CDR2 SQIVND (reference sequence). V dropped 3 bases and J dropped 1 base, with 9 bases sitting between them. The CDR3 runs 14 residues. CDR3 DNA sequence: TGTGCCAGTAGTATTGGGCAGTGGAACACTGAAGCTTTCTTT. It codes for CASSIGQWNTEAFF.

This clonotype was detected many times. This rearrangement joins TRBV5-1 to TRBJ2-7, with TRBD2 as a possible D gene (6 bases). Germline CDR1 SGHRS, CDR2 YFSETQ. Trimming removed 4 bases from V and 0 bases from J, with 17 bases in between. CDR3 length: 16 amino acids. CDR3 region: CASSLRGGVSSYEQYF. The CDR3 nucleotides are TGCGCCAGCAGCCTCAGAGGCGGGGTCAGCTCCTACGAGCAGTACTTC.

This clonotype showed up many times. The CDR3 sequence is CASSLPMGETQYF. In DNA form, the CDR3 reads TGTGCCAGCAGCTTACCTATGGGAGAGACCCAGTACTTC. V gene TRBV11-2 combines with J gene TRBJ2-5; D is unclear. Germline assignment: CDR1 SGHAT and CDR2 FQNNGV. V was trimmed by 2 bases and J by 4 bases, leaving 8 bases between them. This CDR3 has 13 amino acids. Complete variable domain (other parts from reference TRBV11-2 and TRBJ2-5): EAGVAQSPRYKIIEKRQSVAFWCNPISGHATLYWYQQILGQGPKLLIQFQNNGVVDDSQLPKDRFSAERLKGVDSTLKIQPAKLEDSAVYLCASSLPMGETQYFGPGTRLLVL.

The chain has TRBV12-3 or TRBV12-4 and TRBJ1-2, with D maybe TRBD1 (5 bases). V was pared by 7 bases and J by 5 bases, with 14 bases between. This CDR3 spans 13 amino acids. Here the CDR3 DNA reads TGTGCCAGCACCAGGGACGTAAGATATGGCTACACCTTC. It encodes CASTRDVRYGYTF.

This clonotype was seen repeatedly, ten times or more. The V and J genes are TRBV12-3 or TRBV12-4 and TRBJ1-5; 7 bases map to TRBD1. The CDR3 extends over 18 amino acids. V was pared by 3 bases and J by 2 bases, with 13 bases of the junction left unmatched. In DNA, the CDR3 is TGTGCCAGCAGTTTGGGGGACAGAACTACGTCGGGCAATCAGCCCCAGCATTTT. Protein: CASSLGDRTTSGNQPQHF.

This clonotype was observed many times. The chain carries TRBV18 and TRBJ2-5; 10 bases align to TRBD1. Germline CDR1 reads KGHSH; CDR2 reads LQKENI. V dropped 5 bases and J dropped 4; count of bases not matched to a gene: 4. The CDR3 is 14 amino acids. CDR3 coding DNA: TGTGCCAGCTCAGCCGGGACAGGGGCAGAGACCCAGTACTTC. It encodes CASSAGTGAETQYF.

Details on this clonotype: Given a much more abundant clone one base away, this may be a read error. V is TRBV6-1 and J is TRBJ1-3; D possibly corresponds to TRBD1 (5 bases). CDR1 is MNHNS, CDR2 SASEGT, per germline. There are 14 residues in the CDR3. CDR3 amino acids: CTSSDGASGNTIYF. The CDR3 DNA follows: TGTACCAGCAGTGACGGGGCCTCTGGAAACACCATATATTTT.

This clonotype was seen more than once but under ten times. The rearrangement joins TRBV6-1 to TRBJ2-7; perhaps TRBD1 as D (6 bases). Germline-derived CDR1 and CDR2 are MNHNS and SASEGT. The V gene lost 7 bases and the J gene lost 5 bases, with 18 bases spanning the gap. The CDR3 is 14 amino acids. The CDR3 region is CASIKGQGPHEQYF. The CDR3 bases are TGTGCCAGCATTAAAGGGCAGGGGCCCCACGAGCAGTACTTC.

The sample holds a few counts of this clonotype. V and J are TRBV19 and TRBJ2-7; perhaps TRBD2 as D (6 bases). V was clipped by 9 bases and J by 2 bases, with 14 bases between them. CDR1 LNHDA and CDR2 SQIVND come from the germline V gene (reference sequence). This CDR3 is built from 13 residues. The CDR3 DNA reads as TGTGCCAGCTCGGGACTTGGACCCTACGAGCAGTACTTC. The encoded protein is CASSGLGPYEQYF.

This clonotype was seen at least ten times. This sequence may be a read error, since a much larger clone differs from it by one base. This chain links TRBV12-3 or TRBV12-4 with TRBJ1-1; D is possibly TRBD1 (6 bases). CDR3 length: 13 amino acids. The V end was cut by 10 bases, the J end by 9 bases, with 21 bases between. Here the CDR3 DNA reads TGTGCCAACCGGCGGGGGCCTGGCGCTAAAGCTTTCTTT. Protein: CANRRGPGAKAFF.

This clonotype has a count of ten or more. The chain employs TRBV7-2 and TRBJ2-7; 7 bases are a match to TRBD1. The trim removed 1 base at V and 7 bases at J, leaving 4 bases unmatched. The CDR3 is 13 residues long. The germline CDR1 and CDR2 sequences are SGHTA and FQGNSA. The CDR3 region is CASSLGRGSEQYF. DNA for the CDR3: TGTGCCAGCAGCTTAGGCAGGGGGTCGGAGCAGTACTTC.

This clonotype was counted only a few times. The genes are TRBV3-1 and TRBJ2-7; D ambiguous. Per germline, CDR1 LGHDT and CDR2 YNNKEL (reference sequence). This CDR3 has 14 residues. V was clipped by 0 bases and J by 4 bases, with 10 bases between them. This CDR3 reads CASSQDAEYYEQYF. The CDR3 nucleotides are TGTGCCAGCAGCCAAGATGCGGAGTATTACGAGCAGTACTTC.

This clonotype was picked up a small number of times. The rearrangement uses TRBV11-2 and TRBJ2-4, with D perhaps matching TRBD1 (6 bases). V was cut by 0 bases and J by 14 bases, with 17 bases left in between. Germline V lookup: CDR1 SGHAT, CDR2 FQNNGV. CDR3 length: 14 amino acids. In DNA form, the CDR3 reads TGTGCCAGCAGCTTAGAGGGCAGGGGAGTCGATAAGTACTTC. Its protein product is CASSLEGRGVDKYF.

The table lists this clonotype with many counts. The chain has TRBV7-2 and TRBJ2-3; D uncertain. There are 13 residues in the CDR3. V lost 3 bases and J lost 6, with 10 bases in between. Per germline, CDR1 SGHTA and CDR2 FQGNSA. This CDR3 reads CASSFLTPDTQYF. The DNA for the CDR3 is TGTGCCAGCAGCTTTCTCACCCCCGATACGCAGTATTTT.

J is TRBJ2-2 and V is TRBV4-2; a weak D match, TRBD1 (5 bases). V was cut by 0 bases and J by 3 bases, with 14 bases left in between. Germline CDR1 is LGHNA and CDR2 is YNFKEQ. CDR3 length equals 17 residues. This chain's CDR3 is CASSQDKGLADTGELFF. Here the CDR3 DNA reads TGTGCCAGCAGCCAAGATAAGGGGCTGGCGGACACCGGGGAGCTGTTTTTT.

The V and J genes are TRBV15 and TRBJ1-1; unclear D gene. This CDR3 region has 15 residues. Trimming removed 0 bases from V and 0 bases from J, with 8 bases in between. Germline V lookup: CDR1 LNHNV, CDR2 YYDKDF (reference sequence). CDR3 DNA sequence: TGTGCCACCAGCAGAGATCTGGGCATGAACACTGAAGCTTTCTTT. Protein product: CATSRDLGMNTEAFF. The full variable domain, rest sourced from reference TRBV15 and TRBJ1-1, is DAMVIQNPRYQVTQFGKPVTLSCSQTLNHNVMYWYQQKSSQAPKLLFHYYDKDFNNEADTPDNFQSRRPNTSFCFLDIRSPGLGDTAMYLCATSRDLGMNTEAFFGQGTRLTVV.

With regard to this clonotype: Germline and junction disagree at one end, which may indicate a read error. In DNA form, the CDR3 reads TGCGCCAGCAGCCTGGGTCTCCACTACGAGCAGCACTTC. It is translated as CASSLGLHYEQHF. The V and J genes are TRBV10-1 and TRBJ2-7; D remains ambiguous. CDR1 is WNHNN, CDR2 SYGVQD, per germline (reference sequence). This CDR3 has 13 residues.

The chain couples TRBV3-1 to TRBJ2-4; D perhaps matches TRBD2 (6 bases). CDR3 length: 13 amino acids. V lost 6 bases and J 7 bases, leaving 13 bases between the germline ends. CDR1 is LGHDT, CDR2 YNNKEL, per germline (reference sequence). As DNA, the CDR3 is TGTGCCAGCAGTGGACGGACTACCAACATTCAGTACTTC. This translates into CASSGRTTNIQYF.

This clonotype was recorded at least ten times. V and J are TRBV27 and TRBJ2-7, with 7 bases matching TRBD2. The CDR3 covers 15 residues. Trimming at V came to 4 bases and at J to 0 bases, leaving 6 bases not matched to a gene. Germline V lookup: CDR1 MNHEY, CDR2 SMNVEV (reference sequence). The CDR3 reads CASSSTWEGSYEQYF. CDR3 DNA: TGTGCCAGCAGTTCCACTTGGGAGGGCTCCTACGAGCAGTACTTC.

This clonotype has just a few counts. This sequence joins TRBV27 and TRBJ1-2; perhaps TRBD1 as D (5 bases). V was pared by 6 bases and J by 4 bases, with 18 bases between. The CDR3 length is 15 residues. CDR1 and CDR2 (germline): MNHEY, SMNVEV (reference sequence). The CDR3, as DNA: TGTGCCAGCAGACCCACCCAGGGAACCTTCTATGGCTACACCTTC. It specifies CASRPTQGTFYGYTF.

This clonotype was seen repeatedly, ten times or more. The V call is TRBV20-1, the J call TRBJ2-5, with D unresolved. Looked up from germline, CDR1 is DFQATT and CDR2 is SNEGSKA (reference sequence). The CDR3 contains 13 residues. Trimming cost V 5 bases and J 5 bases, with 15 bases left between them. CDR3 in DNA: TGCAGTGCTGCATTAGTAGGTGCGGAGACCCAGTACTTC. Protein product: CSAALVGAETQYF.

This clonotype was counted many times. The V gene is TRBV28, the J gene TRBJ1-3, with D tentatively TRBD1 (5 bases). The CDR3 length is 16 residues. The germline CDR1 and CDR2 sequences are MDHEN and SYDVKM. The V end was cut by 6 bases, the J end by 1 base, with 16 bases between. The CDR3 nucleotides are TGTGCCAGCAGAGAGACAGTAAACCTATCTGGAAACACCATATATTTT. Residues: CASRETVNLSGNTIYF.

This clonotype occurred many times. This clone may be a read error of a much larger clone one base away. V gene TRBV20-1 combines with J gene TRBJ1-1; D gene unclear. This CDR3 is built from 12 residues. Germline V gives CDR1 DFQATT, CDR2 SNEGSKA (reference sequence). Trimming left V 1 base short and J 3 bases short, with 6 bases between. The CDR3 nucleotides read TGCAGTGCTAGAGGAAGGGACACTGAAGCTTTCTTT. This gives the protein CSARGRDTEAFF.

The table lists this clonotype with many counts. The chain carries TRBV20-1 and TRBJ2-7; 10 nucleotides match TRBD1. Germline V gives CDR1 DFQATT, CDR2 SNEGSKA (reference sequence). The CDR3 extends over 16 amino acids. With V trimmed by 0 bases and J by 0 bases, 5 bases remained unmatched. CDR3 DNA: TGCAGTGCTAGAGATCCCGGACAGGGGGTCTCCTACGAGCAGTACTTC. Residues: CSARDPGQGVSYEQYF.

This clonotype was observed many times. The chain carries TRBV11-2 and TRBJ1-1, with D possibly being TRBD1 (5 bases). Deletions cut 5 bases from V and 3 bases from J, with 13 bases between. Germline-derived CDR1 and CDR2 are SGHAT and FQNNGV. The length of the CDR3 is 14 residues. CDR3 sequence reads: CASSDGRDDTEAFF. The CDR3 nucleotides read TGTGCCAGCAGCGACGGCCGGGACGACACTGAAGCTTTCTTT.

At least ten counts were recorded for this clonotype. V and J are TRBV7-9 and TRBJ2-7, with 7 bases aligning to TRBD1. This CDR3 contains 14 residues. Trimming took 1 base from V and 4 from J; bases not matched to a gene: 4. Germline CDR1 and CDR2: SEHNR and FQNEAQ (reference sequence). In DNA form, the CDR3 reads TGTGCCAGCAGCTTAGAAGGGACAGAGTACGAGCAGTACTTC. Translation gives CASSLEGTEYEQYF. The full variable domain, with the rest looked up from reference TRBV7-9 and TRBJ2-7, is DTGVSQNPRHKITKRGQNVTFRCDPISEHNRLYWYRQTLGQGPEFLTYFQNEAQLEKSRLLSDRFSAERPKGSFSTLEIQRTEQGDSAMYLCASSLEGTEYEQYFGPGTRLTVT.